These 22 T cell receptor beta chains came from one sample sequenced in a study of human T cells and chemical hapten exposure. TCRdb reprocessed the RACE reads with MiXCR, giving one entry per CDR3 protein. In the table there are around 120,000 distinct CDR3 sequences, roughly 14% of which are singletons. The time point: pre-sensitization, week 0. Treatment here: therapeutic diphenylcyclopropenone sensitization with weekly scalp DPC. Source: whole blood, taken in connection with sensitization to the hapten diphenylcyclopropenone (DPC). The receptors derive from a woman younger than 30 with alopecia areata. Some clones in this sample may be carry-over from other donors' samples.

This clonotype appeared many times. The genes are TRBV3-1 and TRBJ2-7; 12 bases map to TRBD2. The V and J ends lost 4 bases and 3 bases, in that order; junction bases with no gene match: 1. CDR1 LGHDT and CDR2 YNNKEL come from the germline V gene (reference sequence). CDR3 length equals 14 residues. The CDR3 nucleotides are TGTGCCAGCAGCCCGACTAGCGGGGGCTACGAGCAGTACTTC. The encoded protein is CASSPTSGGYEQYF.

This clonotype was seen repeatedly, ten times or more. The chain uses TRBV12-2 and TRBJ1-1; the listed D gene, TRBD1, was not tested against the DNA. TRBV12-2 is flagged as a pseudogene. The CDR3 is made up of 17 amino acids. The CDR3 spells CASRLPCPRGPNTEAFF. The CDR3 DNA is TGTGCAAGTCGCTTACCATGTCCCAGGGGGCCCAACACTGAAGCTTTCTTT.

CDR3 sequence: CASSFGDRDTDTQYF. CDR3 DNA sequence: TGTGCCAGCAGCTTTGGGGACCGGGACACAGATACGCAGTATTTT. The chain combines TRBV5-4 with TRBJ2-3; D may correspond to TRBD1 or TRBD2 (5 bases each). Trimming took off 2 bases at V and 2 bases at J, with 12 bases between the two ends. Germline V lookup: CDR1 SGHNT, CDR2 YYREEE (reference sequence). The CDR3 is 15 amino acids.

This clonotype was seen only a few times. This rearrangement joins TRBV13 to TRBJ1-5; 7 nucleotides agree with TRBD1. Trimming cost V 4 bases and J 4 bases; bases outside gene matches: 13. From germline, CDR1 is PRHDT and CDR2 FYEKMQ (reference sequence). This CDR3 has 17 residues. The CDR3 DNA reads as TGTGCCAGCAGCTCCCCCCCGACCGGGACAGAAAATCAGCCCCAGCATTTT. Translating it yields CASSSPPTGTENQPQHF.

This clonotype was seen at least ten times. J is TRBJ2-2 and V is TRBV7-3, with D possibly TRBD1 on 6 matching bases. The CDR3 is made up of 16 amino acids. V dropped 5 bases and J dropped 0 bases, with 13 bases sitting between them. Per germline, CDR1 SGHTA and CDR2 FQGTGA. The chain's CDR3 is CASSTTGTTNTGELFF. The CDR3 DNA is TGTGCCAGCAGCACCACGGGGACAACGAACACCGGGGAGCTGTTTTTT. The full variable domain, in which reference TRBV7-3 and TRBJ2-2 provide the parts outside the CDR3, is GAGVSQTPSNKVTEKGKYVELRCDPISGHTALYWYRQSLGQGPEFLIYFQGTGAADDSGLPNDRFFAVRPEGSVSTLKIQRTERGDSAVYLCASSTTGTTNTGELFFGEGSRLTVL.

This clonotype was picked up a small number of times. J is TRBJ1-2 and V is TRBV7-2; D gene ambiguous. The CDR3 sequence is 16 residues long. The V gene lost 5 bases and the J gene lost 8 bases, with 24 bases spanning the gap. Per germline, CDR1 SGHTA and CDR2 FQGNSA. CDR3 in amino acids: CASSPTRGMSGEGYTF. The CDR3 nucleotides are TGTGCCAGCAGCCCTACCCGAGGGATGTCGGGAGAAGGCTACACCTTC.

The CDR3 DNA follows: TGCGCCAGCAGCCAAGATTGGAGTTATAATTCACCCCTCCACTTT. Protein sequence: CASSQDWSYNSPLHF. The chain is built from TRBV4-3 and TRBJ1-6; D gene ambiguous. The CDR3 spans 15 residues. In germline, CDR1 is LGHNA, CDR2 YSLEER. V shed 0 bases and J shed 4 bases, with 7 bases lying between them.

Ten or more counts support this clonotype. The chain joins TRBV20-1 to TRBJ1-5; the D gene is possibly TRBD1 (5 bases). The CDR3 loop spans 14 amino acids. The germline CDR1 and CDR2 sequences are DFQATT and SNEGSKA (reference sequence). Trimming left V 5 bases short and J 0 bases short, with 11 bases between. The CDR3 coding sequence is TGCAGTGCTTTATCGGGGGGTAGCAATCAGCCCCAGCATTTT. This encodes CSALSGGSNQPQHF.

Many counts were recorded for this clonotype. The chain combines TRBV6-2 or TRBV6-3 with TRBJ2-1; 8 nucleotides line up with TRBD2. V lost 6 bases and J lost 7; bases outside the gene matches: 8. This CDR3 has 14 residues. CDR1 is MNHEY and CDR2 is SVGEGT in the germline V gene. The CDR3 spells CASRFRGGRNEQFF. CDR3 in DNA: TGTGCCAGCAGGTTTCGGGGGGGGCGGAATGAGCAGTTCTTC.

This clonotype was counted between two and nine times. The chain links TRBV4-2 to TRBJ1-1; D not resolved. The ends were cut back, 5 bases at V and 3 bases at J, with 13 bases in the middle. CDR3 length: 14 residues. The V gene's germline CDR1 is LGHNA and CDR2 YNFKEQ. The CDR3 DNA is TGTGCCAGCAGCGTCCACCTTGAAGACACTGAAGCTTTCTTT. As protein: CASSVHLEDTEAFF.

This chain connects TRBV6-5 to TRBJ2-1; TRBD2 matches at 8 bases. Germline CDR1 reads MNHEY; CDR2 reads SVGAGI. V lost 2 bases to trimming and J lost 0 bases; unmatched junction nucleotides: 6. The CDR3 runs 17 residues. The CDR3 here is CASSYVTGGSSYNEQFF. CDR3 nucleotides: TGTGCCAGCAGTTACGTGACGGGGGGGAGCTCCTACAATGAGCAGTTCTTC.

This clonotype was detected only a few times. CDR3 nucleotide sequence: TGTGCCAGCAGTGAAGCCTGGACAGGCGAGCAGTACTTC. Protein product: CASSEAWTGEQYF. The chain uses TRBV6-1 and TRBJ2-7; 7 bases line up with TRBD1. This CDR3 is 13 amino acids long. V lost 0 bases, J lost 6 bases, and 2 bases stayed unmatched. Looked up from germline, CDR1 is MNHNS and CDR2 is SASEGT.

The chain has TRBV20-1 and TRBJ1-1; maybe TRBD1 (6 bases). Trimming cost V 3 bases and J 3 bases, with 11 bases left between them. From germline, CDR1 is DFQATT and CDR2 SNEGSKA (reference sequence). CDR3 length equals 13 residues. The chain's CDR3 is CSASSNRDTEAFF. CDR3 DNA sequence: TGCAGTGCTAGCTCGAACAGGGACACTGAAGCTTTCTTT.

The chain recombines TRBV27 with TRBJ1-5; D remains unclear. The CDR3 totals 13 residues. The ends were cut back, 4 bases at V and 6 bases at J, with 10 bases in the middle. Germline CDR1 MNHEY, CDR2 SMNVEV (reference sequence). CDR3 residues: CASSSDIIQPQHF. The CDR3 DNA reads as TGTGCCAGCAGTTCTGACATTATTCAGCCCCAGCATTTT.

The chain carries TRBV9 and TRBJ2-7; tentatively, D is TRBD1 (6 bases). The CDR3 is 14 amino acids. The germline V gene encodes CDR1 SGDLS and CDR2 YYNGEE. V lost 3 bases and J 2 bases, leaving 12 bases between the germline ends. In nucleotides, the CDR3 is TGTGCCAGCAGCGCGTCGACAGGAACCTACGAGCAGTACTTC. Translating it yields CASSASTGTYEQYF.

This clonotype was recorded a few times. J is TRBJ1-5 and V is TRBV20-1; D unresolved. The CDR3 sequence is 18 residues long. Trimming pared 5 bases from V and 1 base from J, leaving 24 bases between. CDR1 is DFQATT, CDR2 SNEGSKA, per germline (reference sequence). The CDR3 region has the DNA TGCAGTGCTGGGGTCCGAGAAGAAAGGGCTCGCAGCAATCAGCCCCAGCATTTT. Residues: CSAGVREERARSNQPQHF.

The gene calls are TRBV12-3 or TRBV12-4 and TRBJ2-2; possible D gene TRBD1, 5 bases. With 8 bases removed from V and 2 bases from J, the gap between germline ends came to 9 bases. CDR3 length: 13 amino acids. Written as DNA, the CDR3 is TGTGCCAGCCGACAGTATAACACCGGGGAGCTGTTTTTT. This encodes CASRQYNTGELFF.

This clonotype was found a few times. This chain links TRBV11-2 with TRBJ1-1; the D is unclear. The V and J ends lost 5 bases and 5 bases respectively, with 15 bases between them. The CDR3 has 14 amino acids. CDR1 and CDR2 (germline): SGHAT, FQNNGV. The CDR3 bases are TGTGCCAGCAGCCGGGTGGGCATGGGGACTGAAGCTTTCTTT. This codes for CASSRVGMGTEAFF.

This clonotype was observed at least ten times. This chain connects TRBV6-2 or TRBV6-3 to TRBJ2-7, with D unclear. The CDR3 is made up of 12 amino acids. The V gene's germline CDR1 is MNHEY and CDR2 SVGEGT. Between the trimmed V and J ends, which lost 4 bases and 2 bases, there was a span of 6 bases. The chain's CDR3 is CASSSGTYEQYF. In nucleotides, the CDR3 is TGTGCCAGCAGTTCCGGAACCTACGAGCAGTACTTC.

The J gene is TRBJ1-5, the V gene TRBV7-9; D possibly corresponds to TRBD1 (5 bases). V lost 5 bases and J 6 bases, leaving 8 bases between the germline ends. The CDR3 has 12 residues. CDR1 and CDR2 from the germline V gene are SEHNR and FQNEAQ (reference sequence). The CDR3 DNA sequence: TGTGCCAGCAGCCATCAGGGTCAGCCCCAGCATTTT. Amino acid sequence: CASSHQGQPQHF.

The V gene is TRBV7-9, the J gene TRBJ1-5; a weak D match, TRBD1 (5 bases). Trimming took off 8 bases at V and 5 bases at J, with 16 bases between the two ends. The CDR3 spans 14 residues. The germline V gene encodes CDR1 SEHNR and CDR2 FQNEAQ (reference sequence). The CDR3 nucleotides read TGTGCCAGCGGGCCGAACGGGGGAGATCAGCCCCAGCATTTT. Protein sequence: CASGPNGGDQPQHF.

CDR3 region: CSVPRGVIYNEQFF. The CDR3 DNA reads TGCAGCGTGCCGCGGGGCGTCATCTACAATGAGCAGTTCTTC. The chain uses TRBV29-1 and TRBJ2-1; tentatively, D is TRBD2 (6 bases). The CDR3 is 14 amino acids. Trimming took 6 bases from V and 3 from J, leaving 15 bases between them. From germline, CDR1 is SQVTM and CDR2 ANQGSEA.